A selection of T cell receptor beta chains follows, all from one sample in a study of T cell clonotyping in hematopoietic cell transplantation. Profiled with immunoSEQ multiplex PCR; TCRdb holds only in-frame clones, not every one. This table has around 45,000 clones, roughly 80% appearing once. The sample in question was peripheral blood mononuclear cells, obtained before stem cell transplant. Every receptor here comes from a man between 60 and 75 years old with myelodysplastic syndrome. Some clones in this sample may be carry-over from other donors' samples. CDR3s include the opening cysteine and the closing phenylalanine or tryptophan. A D gene is named only where the DNA matches it firmly. A clone size is listed for some rows: how often the clone was seen (once, few, many), or a class if it is expanded.

>TRBJ2-5|-|TRBV2|-|15
TGTGCCAGTTTTCGGGGAGGCTTAGGCCAAGAGACCCAGTACTTC
CASFRGGLGQETQYF
>TRBJ2-7|-|TRBV6-5|-|15
TGTGCCAGCAGTCTGGAGACGGCAGGCCCTTACGAGCAGTACTTC
CASSLETAGPYEQYF
>TRBJ1-6|-|TRBV28|few|14
TGTGCCAGCAGTGGAGGGCAGGGGTATTCACCCCTCCACTTT
CASSGGQGYSPLHF
>TRBJ1-3|-|TRBV7-2|-|12
TGTGCCAGCAGCTTATGGGGGAACACCATATATTTT
CASSLWGNTIYF
>TRBJ2-5|-|TRBV7-2|-|14
TGTGCCAGCAGCTTAGCCTGGCAGGACCAGGCCCAGTACTTC
CASSLAWQDQAQYF
>TRBJ2-5|-|TRBV5-1|-|14
TGCGCCAGCAGCTTGAGGGACCCGGGGGAGACCCAGTACTTC
CASSLRDPGETQYF
>TRBJ2-7|-|TRBV11-2|few|15
TGTGCCAGCAGCCCCATGGCGGGTAGCTCCTACGAGCAGTACTTC
CASSPMAGSSYEQYF
>TRBJ2-7|-|TRBV5-6|-|12
TGTGCCAGCAGTACAGGAGTCTACGAGCAGTACTTC
CASSTGVYEQYF
>TRBJ1-1|-|TRBV7-2|once|15
TGTGCCAGCAGCCAAAGAGTGGGGTGGAGGACTGAAGCTTTCTTT
CASSQRVGWRTEAFF
>TRBJ2-2|-|TRBV4-3|-|15
TGCGCCAGCAGCCAACTAACAACGAACACCGGGGAGCTGTTTTTT
CASSQLTTNTGELFF
>TRBJ2-5|-|TRBV28|-|15
TGTGCCAGCACCTCCGGGGGTTTGGGCCAAGAGACCCAGTACTTC
CASTSGGLGQETQYF
>TRBJ2-7|TRBD1|TRBV5-1|-|15
TGCGCCAGCAGCTTGGCTGCGGGACAGGGCTACGAGCAGTACTTC
CASSLAAGQGYEQYF
>TRBJ2-7|-|TRBV21-1|-|11
TGTGCCAGCAACAAAGGGGGGGGACAGTACTTC
CASNKGGGQYF
>TRBJ1-4|-|TRBV18|-|14
TGTGCCAGCCATCCTGGAGGCCGGGATGAAAAACTGTTTTTT
CASHPGGRDEKLFF
>TRBJ1-5|TRBD1|TRBV19|-|14
TGTGCCAGTAGTTCCGGGACAGGGCGTCAGCCCCAGCATTTT
CASSSGTGRQPQHF
>TRBJ2-3|TRBD1|TRBV2|-|19
TGTGCCAGCAGTGATATTTTGTCCATGGGACAGGGAAGTGTGGATACGCAGTATTTT
CASSDILSMGQGSVDTQYF
>TRBJ1-1|-|TRBV10-3|-|13
TGTGCCATCAGTCTTTCTATGAACACTGAAGCTTTCTTT
CAISLSMNTEAFF
>TRBJ2-3|TRBD2|TRBV5-6|-|15
TGTGCCAGCAGCTTAACGGGGGGGAACACAGATACGCAGTATTTT
CASSLTGGNTDTQYF
>TRBJ1-1|-|TRBV5-1|-|12
TGCGCCAGCAGTCCTCAGGGCACTGAAGCTTTCTTT
CASSPQGTEAFF